What follows describes a single TCR beta chain. Per the study methods: Estimated nucleated cell counts came from reference gene primer amplification. Clones were read by immunoSEQ multiplex PCR, and TCRdb kept only the in-frame ones, dropping some. Clone size and V and J calls were adopted from that table, with D and trimming inferred from the DNA. Here the sample spans under 150,000 clones, around 85% being singletons. This sample was included in a study of blood T cell repertoires in COVID-19. Study summary: The study drew acute and convalescent COVID-19 samples from the United States, Italy and Spain. PBMCs, B-cell-depleted T cells, or T cells were the source of the cDNA or gDNA that made up the material.

With 0 bases removed from V and 1 base from J, the gap between germline ends came to 13 bases. Germline-derived CDR1 and CDR2 are SGHRS and YFSETQ. CDR3 length: 16 residues. The receptor's source is a man aged 50-60 years with acute or convalescent COVID-19. The sequenced sample was peripheral blood. The chain carries TRBV5-1 and TRBJ1-1, with a tentative D call TRBD1 (5 bases). CDR3 region: CASSLAQGFSNTEAFF. DNA of the CDR3: TGCGCCAGCAGCTTGGCGCAGGGCTTCTCGAACACTGAAGCTTTCTTT.